This is a list of T cell receptor beta chains from one sample in a study of CD8 T cells in ankylosing spondylitis. From the 5' RACE reads, TCRdb called clonotypes with MiXCR, one entry per CDR3 protein. Here the sample spans 670,000 or so distinct CDR3 sequences, 19% being singletons. The material sequenced was blood, either unsorted or a sorted T cell fraction (not recorded which). These receptors all stem from a male donor with ankylosing spondylitis. CDR3s include the opening cysteine and the closing phenylalanine or tryptophan. Each record gives: D gene, V gene, J gene, clone size, CDR3 protein, CDR3 DNA. A D gene is named only where the DNA matches it firmly. Clone size is shown for a subset of rows, as once, few, many or a class of expanded clone.

>TRBD2|TRBV7-9|TRBJ2-1|-
CASSGSGGANEQFF
TGTGCCAGCAGCGGTAGCGGGGGGGCCAATGAGCAGTTCTTC
>TRBD2|TRBV9|TRBJ2-5|-
CASSKSGGEETQYF
TGTGCCAGCAGCAAAAGCGGGGGCGAAGAGACCCAGTACTTC
>-|TRBV10-1|TRBJ2-7|-
CASSDKYEQYF
TGCGCCAGCAGTGATAAATACGAGCAGTACTTC
>TRBD2|TRBV29-1|TRBJ2-1|-
CSVAGVYNEQFF
TGCAGCGTAGCGGGAGTATACAATGAGCAGTTCTTC
>-|TRBV7-9|TRBJ2-2|few
CASTRGGAGMNTGELFF
TGTGCCAGCACCCGAGGAGGAGCAGGGATGAACACCGGGGAGCTGTTTTTT
>-|TRBV20-1|TRBJ1-1|few
CSATGRSNTEAFF
TGCAGTGCCACTGGACGGTCGAACACTGAAGCTTTCTTT
>-|TRBV7-9|TRBJ1-2|-
CASSYGDSNYGYTF
TGTGCCAGCAGCTACGGAGACAGTAACTATGGCTACACCTTC
>-|TRBV20-1|TRBJ1-1|-
CSARAGGRVNTEAFF
TGCAGTGCTAGAGCGGGTGGCAGGGTTAACACTGAAGCTTTCTTT
>TRBD2|TRBV6-6|TRBJ2-7|-
CASRTGTSWEQYF
TGTGCCAGCAGAACCGGGACTAGTTGGGAGCAGTACTTC
>TRBD1|TRBV30|TRBJ1-1|few
CAWSPWTGGKDMNTEAFF
TGTGCCTGGAGTCCCTGGACAGGGGGCAAAGACATGAACACTGAAGCTTTCTTT
>-|TRBV28|TRBJ1-1|many
CASSRSGEGTEAFF
TGTGCCAGCAGCAGGTCGGGGGAGGGCACTGAAGCTTTCTTT
>TRBD2|TRBV12-3/TRBV12-4|TRBJ2-7|-
CASSSAGVSEQYF
TGTGCCAGCAGTTCCGCGGGAGTTAGCGAGCAGTACTTC
>-|TRBV6-1|TRBJ2-7|-
CASSDWGTTYEQYF
TGTGCCAGCAGTGATTGGGGAACCACCTACGAGCAGTACTTC
>TRBD1|TRBV6-1|TRBJ2-5|-
CASSEARRTGGVPLETQYF
TGTGCCAGCAGTGAAGCGCGGAGGACAGGGGGGGTTCCATTGGAGACCCAGTACTTC
>-|TRBV5-1|TRBJ1-1|-
CASSLAIPAEAFF
TGCGCCAGCAGCTTGGCGATTCCAGCTGAAGCTTTCTTT
>TRBD1|TRBV12-3/TRBV12-4|TRBJ1-1|few
CASSFETGVRWMNTEAFF
TGTGCCAGCAGTTTCGAGACAGGGGTGAGATGGATGAACACTGAAGCTTTCTTT
>-|TRBV20-1|TRBJ1-1|-
CSALTGLNTEAFF
TGCAGTGCCTTGACAGGTCTGAACACTGAAGCTTTCTTT
>-|TRBV28|TRBJ2-3|few
CASSPRSGTDTQYF
TGTGCCAGCAGTCCCCGGTCCGGGACAGATACGCAGTATTTT
>-|TRBV5-1|TRBJ2-7|-
CASSPAHTRDEQYF
TGCGCCAGCAGCCCGGCTCACACCAGAGACGAGCAGTACTTC
>-|TRBV4-1|TRBJ1-2|-
CASSQDPDRAMAYTF
TGCGCCAGCAGCCAAGACCCGGACAGAGCTATGGCCTACACCTTC
>-|TRBV14|TRBJ2-7|few
CASSQVTGTVYEQYF
TGTGCCAGCAGCCAAGTTACAGGGACCGTCTACGAGCAGTACTTC
>-|TRBV19|TRBJ2-7|-
CASLGKATPYEQYF
TGTGCCAGTCTTGGTAAAGCCACTCCCTACGAGCAGTACTTC
>TRBD2|TRBV12-3/TRBV12-4|TRBJ2-5|-
CASSRGRTRQETQYF
TGTGCCAGCAGTCGCGGGAGGACCCGTCAAGAGACCCAGTACTTC
>-|TRBV27|TRBJ2-1|-
CASSFSPEDEQFF
TGTGCCAGCAGTTTTTCCCCCGAGGATGAGCAGTTCTTC
>-|TRBV27|TRBJ2-3|few
CASSPLGGGSTDTQYF
TGTGCCAGCAGCCCCCTGGGGGGAGGATCGACAGATACGCAGTATTTT
>TRBD2|TRBV3-1|TRBJ2-1|few
CASSQGRGGGEFF
TGTGCCAGCAGCCAAGGCCGGGGGGGCGGGGAGTTCTTC
>-|TRBV4-1|TRBJ2-3|few
CASSQDRSGYTDTQYF
TGCGCCAGCAGCCAAGATCGGAGCGGCTACACAGATACGCAGTATTTT
>TRBD1|TRBV5-1|TRBJ1-2|few
CASSLERGQGAYGYTF
TGCGCCAGCAGCTTGGAGAGGGGACAGGGCGCCTATGGCTACACCTTC
>TRBD1|TRBV6-5|TRBJ1-1|-
CASTSRAGGAGTEAFF
TGTGCCAGCACTTCCAGGGCAGGGGGCGCAGGCACTGAAGCTTTCTTT
>TRBD1|TRBV20-1|TRBJ1-5|-
CSALVGQGGQPQHF
TGCAGTGCTCTAGTGGGACAGGGAGGACAGCCCCAGCATTTT
>TRBD2|TRBV20-1|TRBJ2-1|few
CSAPVRPGLMYNEQFF
TGCAGTGCCCCCGTTAGGCCGGGACTAATGTACAATGAGCAGTTCTTC
>-|TRBV10-2|TRBJ1-4|-
CASRRHGEEKLFF
TGCGCCAGCAGGAGGCACGGGGAGGAAAAACTGTTTTTT
>TRBD2|TRBV5-5|TRBJ2-1|few
CASSPPSGTSGDNEQFF
TGTGCCAGCAGCCCTCCTTCCGGGACTAGCGGGGACAATGAGCAGTTCTTC
>-|TRBV29-1|TRBJ2-1|-
CSADSGGSEQFF
TGCAGCGCGGACAGTGGGGGCTCTGAGCAGTTCTTC
>-|TRBV28|TRBJ2-7|few
CASSLVGVPEQYF
TGTGCCAGCAGTTTGGTGGGGGTACCCGAGCAGTACTTC
>-|TRBV27|TRBJ2-3|few
CASSLLGWADTQYF
TGTGCCAGCAGTTTATTGGGTTGGGCAGATACGCAGTATTTT
>TRBD1|TRBV6-1|TRBJ2-7|few
CASSQGQGPLEQYF
TGTGCCAGCAGTCAGGGACAGGGCCCCCTCGAGCAGTACTTC
>-|TRBV6-5|TRBJ1-2|few
CASTPDRYGYTF
TGTGCCAGCACCCCCGATAGGTATGGCTACACCTTC